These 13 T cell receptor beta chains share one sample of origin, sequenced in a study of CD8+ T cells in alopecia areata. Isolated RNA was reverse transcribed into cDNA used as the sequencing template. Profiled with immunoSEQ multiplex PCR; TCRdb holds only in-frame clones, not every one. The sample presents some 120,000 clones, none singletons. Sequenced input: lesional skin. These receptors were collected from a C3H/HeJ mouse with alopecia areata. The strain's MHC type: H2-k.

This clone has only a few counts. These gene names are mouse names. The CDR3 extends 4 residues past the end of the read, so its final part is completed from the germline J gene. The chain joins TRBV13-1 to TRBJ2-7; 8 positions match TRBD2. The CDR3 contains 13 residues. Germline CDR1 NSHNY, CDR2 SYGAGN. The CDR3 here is CASSGRTGYEQYF. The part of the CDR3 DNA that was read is TGTGCCAGCAGTGGTCGGACTGGGTAT.

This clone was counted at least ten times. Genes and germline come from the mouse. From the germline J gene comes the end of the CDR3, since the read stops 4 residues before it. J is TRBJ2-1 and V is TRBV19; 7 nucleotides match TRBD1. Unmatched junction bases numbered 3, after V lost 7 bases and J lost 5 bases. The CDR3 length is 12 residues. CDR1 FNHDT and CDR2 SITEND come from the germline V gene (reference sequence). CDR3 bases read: TGTGCCAGCTCCGGGACAGATGCT. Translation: CASSGTDA. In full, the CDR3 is CASSGTDAEQFF.

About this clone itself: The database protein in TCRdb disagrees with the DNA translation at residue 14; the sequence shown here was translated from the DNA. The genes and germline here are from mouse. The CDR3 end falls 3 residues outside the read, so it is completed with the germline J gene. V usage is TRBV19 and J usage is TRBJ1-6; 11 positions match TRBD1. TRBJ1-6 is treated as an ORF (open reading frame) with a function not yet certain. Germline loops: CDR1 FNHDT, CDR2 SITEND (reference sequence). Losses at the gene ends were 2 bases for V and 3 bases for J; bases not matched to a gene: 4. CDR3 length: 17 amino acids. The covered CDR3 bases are TGTGCCAGCAGTATCATTGGGACAGGGGGCTATAATTCGCCC. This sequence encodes CASSIIGTGGYNSP. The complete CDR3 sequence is CASSIIGTGGYNSPLYF.

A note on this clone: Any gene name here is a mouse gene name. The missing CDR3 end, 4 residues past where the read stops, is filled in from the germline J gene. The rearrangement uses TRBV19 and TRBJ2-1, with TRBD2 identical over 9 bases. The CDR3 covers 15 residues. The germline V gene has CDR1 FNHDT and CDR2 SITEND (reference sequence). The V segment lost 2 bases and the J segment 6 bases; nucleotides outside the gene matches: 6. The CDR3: CASSIWGGAFAEQFF. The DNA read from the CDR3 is TGTGCCAGCAGTATTTGGGGGGGCGCTTTTGCT.

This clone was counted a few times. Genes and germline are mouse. The CDR3 spells CASSGDRDREDTQYF. Partial CDR3 DNA: TGTGCCAGCAGTGGGGATCGGGACAGGGAAGAC. V and J are TRBV13-3 and TRBJ2-5, with 9 nucleotides matching TRBD1. Read coverage stops 4 residues before the CDR3 terminus; the germline J gene supplies the remainder. Per the germline V gene, CDR1 is NNHDY and CDR2 is SYVADS. CDR3 size: 15 residues.

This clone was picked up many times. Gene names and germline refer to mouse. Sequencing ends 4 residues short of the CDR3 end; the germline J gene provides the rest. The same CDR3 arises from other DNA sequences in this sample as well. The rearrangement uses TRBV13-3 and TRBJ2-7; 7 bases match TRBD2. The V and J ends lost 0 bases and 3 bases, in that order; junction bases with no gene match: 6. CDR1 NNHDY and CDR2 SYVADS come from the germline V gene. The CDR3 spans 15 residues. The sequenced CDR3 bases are TGTGCCAGCAGTGATGCATCGGGGGGGGGCTAT. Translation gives CASSDASGGGY. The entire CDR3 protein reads CASSDASGGGYEQYF.

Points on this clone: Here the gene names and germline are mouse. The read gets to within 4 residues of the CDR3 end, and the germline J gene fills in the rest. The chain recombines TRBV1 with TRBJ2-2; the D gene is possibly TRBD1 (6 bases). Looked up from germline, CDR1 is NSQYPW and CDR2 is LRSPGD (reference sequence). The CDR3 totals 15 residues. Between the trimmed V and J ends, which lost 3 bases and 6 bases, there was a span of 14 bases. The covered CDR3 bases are TGCACCTGCAGTGCCACAGGGAAGGAGGCCGGG. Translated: CTCSATGKEAG. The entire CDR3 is CTCSATGKEAGQLYF.

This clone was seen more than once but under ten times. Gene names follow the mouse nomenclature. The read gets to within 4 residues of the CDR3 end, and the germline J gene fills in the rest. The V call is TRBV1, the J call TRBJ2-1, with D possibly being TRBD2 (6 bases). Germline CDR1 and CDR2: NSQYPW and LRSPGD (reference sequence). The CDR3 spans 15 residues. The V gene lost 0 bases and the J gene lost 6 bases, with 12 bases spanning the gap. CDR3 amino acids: CTCSADWGRGAEQFF. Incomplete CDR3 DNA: TGCACCTGCAGTGCAGATTGGGGGAGGGGTGCT.

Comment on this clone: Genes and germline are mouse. This CDR3 is CATGLGGPETLYF. CDR3 DNA, as far as it was read: TGTGCCACCGGACTGGGGGGGCCAGAA. V gene TRBV13-3 combines with J gene TRBJ2-3; 13 bases agree with TRBD2. The sequence runs out 4 residues before the end of the CDR3; the remainder is reconstructed from the germline J gene. Germline CDR1 NNHDY, CDR2 SYVADS. The junction had 2 bases not matched to a gene; V was cut back by 9 bases and J by 4 bases. The CDR3 totals 13 residues.

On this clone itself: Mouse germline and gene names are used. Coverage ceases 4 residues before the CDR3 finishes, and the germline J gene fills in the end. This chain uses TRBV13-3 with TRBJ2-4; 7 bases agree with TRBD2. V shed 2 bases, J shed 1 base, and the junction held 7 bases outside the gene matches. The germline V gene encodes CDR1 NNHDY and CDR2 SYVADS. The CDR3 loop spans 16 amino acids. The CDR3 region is CASSEVWGSGQNTLYF. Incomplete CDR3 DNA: TGTGCCAGCAGTGAGGTCTGGGGGAGTGGTCAAAAC.

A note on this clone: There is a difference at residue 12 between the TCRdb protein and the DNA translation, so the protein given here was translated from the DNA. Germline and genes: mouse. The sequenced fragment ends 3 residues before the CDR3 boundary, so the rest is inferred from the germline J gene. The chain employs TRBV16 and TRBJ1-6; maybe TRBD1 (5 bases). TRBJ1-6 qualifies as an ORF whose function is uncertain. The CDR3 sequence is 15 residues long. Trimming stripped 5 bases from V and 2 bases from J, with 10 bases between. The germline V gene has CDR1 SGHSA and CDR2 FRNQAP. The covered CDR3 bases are TGTGCAAGCAGCAACAGGATTCCCTATAATTCGCCC. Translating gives CASSNRIPYNSP. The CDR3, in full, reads CASSNRIPYNSPLYF.

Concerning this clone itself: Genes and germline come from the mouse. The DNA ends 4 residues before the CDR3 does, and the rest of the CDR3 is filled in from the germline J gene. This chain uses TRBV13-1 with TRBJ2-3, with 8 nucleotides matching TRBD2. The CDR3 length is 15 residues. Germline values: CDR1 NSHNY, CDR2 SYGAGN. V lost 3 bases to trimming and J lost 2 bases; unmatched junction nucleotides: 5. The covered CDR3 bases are TGTGCCAGCAGTGGGAGGGGGGGCCTTGCAGAA. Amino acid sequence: CASSGRGGLAE. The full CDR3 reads CASSGRGGLAETLYF.

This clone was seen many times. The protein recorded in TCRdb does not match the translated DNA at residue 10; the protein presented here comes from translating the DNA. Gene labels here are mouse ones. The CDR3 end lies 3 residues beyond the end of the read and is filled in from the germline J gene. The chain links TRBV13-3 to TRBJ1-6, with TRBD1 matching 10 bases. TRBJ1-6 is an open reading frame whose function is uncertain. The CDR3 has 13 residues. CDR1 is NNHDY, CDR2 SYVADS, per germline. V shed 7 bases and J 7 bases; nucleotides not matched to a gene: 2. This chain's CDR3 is CASAGQGNSPLYF. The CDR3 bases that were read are TGTGCCAGCGCGGGACAGGGGAATTCGCCC.